This entry lists 8 T cell receptor beta chains sequenced from one sample in a study of T cell changes during pregnancy in multiple sclerosis. TCRdb keeps only in-frame clones here, not all; method: immunoSEQ multiplex PCR. The repertoire holds 19,000 or so clones, with approximately 86% as singletons. Sequencing was performed on CD8+ T cells from peripheral blood mononuclear cells, taken after pregnancy. The receptor set was obtained from a female donor in good health, enrolled as a control in a pregnancy study.

The chain carries TRBV27 and TRBJ2-1; D is possibly TRBD2 (6 bases). Trimming took off 3 bases at V and 6 bases at J, with 9 bases between the two ends. CDR1 MNHEY and CDR2 SMNVEV come from the germline V gene (reference sequence). The CDR3 is 13 amino acids. The CDR3 region is CASSLVGGNEQFF. DNA for the CDR3: TGTGCCAGCAGTTTGGTGGGGGGCAATGAGCAGTTCTTC.

The CDR3 DNA follows: TGTGCCAGCAGTGACCGCAGGGAGTTAGCGGGAGGTCGAGAGACCCAGTACTTC. It specifies CASSDRRELAGGRETQYF. The V call is TRBV25-1, the J call TRBJ2-5; 10 bases are shared with TRBD2. CDR3 length: 18 residues. The junction had 14 bases not matched to a gene; V was cut back by 3 bases and J by 4 bases. CDR1 MGHDK and CDR2 SYGVNS come from the germline V gene.

The chain links TRBV10-2 to TRBJ2-1; 10 nucleotides align to TRBD2. The CDR3 has 15 amino acids. Germline values: CDR1 WSHSY, CDR2 SAAADI. J lost 8 bases, V lost 4 bases, and 8 bases had no gene match. CDR3 DNA: TGCGCCAGCAGTGTGTTAGCGGGGGGTCGCGATGAGCAGTTCTTC. Its translation is CASSVLAGGRDEQFF.

The CDR3, as DNA: TGTGCCAGCAGTTACTCGTTCGAACAGGACTACGAGCAGTACTTC. Translated: CASSYSFEQDYEQYF. J is TRBJ2-7 and V is TRBV6-5; a weak D match, TRBD1 (5 bases). Germline V gives CDR1 MNHEY, CDR2 SVGAGI. Trimming shortened V by 0 bases and J by 3 bases, and 12 bases separated the two germline ends. The CDR3 loop spans 15 amino acids.

J is TRBJ2-7 and V is TRBV27, with 9 bases aligning to TRBD2. CDR1 is MNHEY and CDR2 is SMNVEV in the germline V gene (reference sequence). V trimming: 8 bases; J trimming: 1 base; junction bases outside the gene matches: 9. The length of the CDR3 is 15 residues. The CDR3 here is CASGGGLAGSYEQYF. CDR3 in DNA: TGTGCCAGCGGGGGGGGGCTAGCGGGATCCTACGAGCAGTACTTC.

The V and J genes are TRBV4-1 and TRBJ1-1; 7 nucleotides align to TRBD1. Germline CDR1 reads MGHRA; CDR2 reads YSYEKL. Trimming took 4 bases from V and 1 from J; bases not matched to a gene: 6. The CDR3 extends over 15 amino acids. The CDR3 region is CASSPYHRGNTEAFF. The DNA for the CDR3 is TGCGCCAGCAGCCCTTATCACAGGGGGAACACTGAAGCTTTCTTT.

The rearrangement uses TRBV7-9 and TRBJ2-1; no clear D gene. Germline loops: CDR1 SEHNR, CDR2 FQNEAQ (reference sequence). V lost 5 bases and J lost 0, with 20 bases in between. CDR3 size: 18 residues. The CDR3 DNA reads as TGTGCCAGCAGCCATGTCCCTGGTGAGTCTAGCTCCTACAATGAGCAGTTCTTC. As protein: CASSHVPGESSSYNEQFF.

The chain uses TRBV10-3 and TRBJ2-7; D might be TRBD1 (6 bases). Germline V gives CDR1 ENHRY, CDR2 SYGVKD. This CDR3 comprises 12 residues. Trimming stripped 5 bases from V and 1 base from J, with 6 bases between. The CDR3 DNA sequence: TGTGCCATCAGTACAGGGTCCTACGAGCAGTACTTC. As protein: CAISTGSYEQYF.